The TCR beta chain under discussion was sequenced for a study of long-term antiretroviral therapy in people with HIV. Each contributor possessed a minimum of one pre-ART and a minimum of two post-ART PBMC samples. The assay, immunoSEQ v3.0, was run at survey level. Sequencing was designed to cover about 40,000-55,000 T-cell genomes in each sample. Sequencing was performed with immunoSEQ multiplex PCR; in TCRdb, only in-frame clones are kept and a portion is missing. The data contain under 35,000 clones, roughly 95% of them seen just once; the ten biggest clones take up under 2.5%. Details on this clone: Its specificity is unknown.

General study findings and limits: Older ART regimens may have been in use when blood was drawn between the mid-2000s and the late 2010s. Therapy changes, viral resistance and ART adherence were not documented in the available data.

The CDR3 covers 13 residues. The V end was cut by 7 bases, the J end by 7 bases, with 16 bases between. In germline, CDR1 is MGHDK, CDR2 SYGVNS. This receptor was obtained from a young man with HIV. The chain is built from TRBV25-1 and TRBJ1-2; D is unresolved. The material sequenced was unsorted PBMCs, taken approximately 6.6 years after starting antiretroviral therapy. DNA for the CDR3: TGTGCCAGCACCCAACACGGGGTCTCTGGCTACACCTTC. This gives the protein CASTQHGVSGYTF.